This T cell receptor beta chain was documented in a study of CD8+CD57+ T cells in acquired aplastic anemia. About the study: DNA from sorted CD4+ and CD8+ cells averaged around 3.5 ug. Healthy CD8+ samples averaged around 10 million reads. Study-wide points: Any difference that existed in CD8+ Simpson's diversity between patients and controls was not significant. Almost 30 shared CD8+ CDR3s appeared highly expressed within patients' immunodominant clones.

Details on this clonotype: Its antigen is not identified.

Genomic DNA constituted the template upon which TCR beta VDJ and CDR3 profiling was performed. TCRdb re-analysed the reads in MiXCR, keeping a single row per CDR3 protein. Among over 100,000 distinct CDR3 sequences listed, 35% to 50% were seen once. Germline lookup yields CDR1 KGHDR and CDR2 SFDVKD. The CDR3 is 13 residues long. V was pared by 6 bases and J by 2 bases, with 10 bases between. The chain carries TRBV24-1 and TRBJ2-7; weak D call: TRBD1 (6 bases). The specimen sequenced was sorted CD4+, CD8+, or CD8+CD57+ T cells (not recorded which) from PBMCs. The TCR sequence derives from a human donor in good health, serving as a control. CDR3 residues: CATSKSGAYEQYF. DNA of the CDR3: TGTGCCACCAGTAAGTCAGGGGCCTACGAGCAGTACTTC.